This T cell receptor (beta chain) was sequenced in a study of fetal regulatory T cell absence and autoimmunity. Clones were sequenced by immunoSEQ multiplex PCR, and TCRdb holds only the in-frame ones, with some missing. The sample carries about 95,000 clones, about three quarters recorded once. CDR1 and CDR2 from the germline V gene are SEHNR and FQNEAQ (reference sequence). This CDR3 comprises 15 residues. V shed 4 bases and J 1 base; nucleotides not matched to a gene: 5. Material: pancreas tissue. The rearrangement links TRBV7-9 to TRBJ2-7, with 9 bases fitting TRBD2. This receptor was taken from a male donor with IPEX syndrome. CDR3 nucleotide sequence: TGTGCCAGCAGCTCGGGACTAGCCGTTTCCTACGAGCAGTACTTC. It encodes CASSSGLAVSYEQYF. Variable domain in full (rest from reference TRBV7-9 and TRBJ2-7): DTGVSQNPRHKITKRGQNVTFRCDPISEHNRLYWYRQTLGQGPEFLTYFQNEAQLEKSRLLSDRFSAERPKGSFSTLEIQRTEQGDSAMYLCASSSGLAVSYEQYFGPGTRLTVT.